One T cell receptor (beta chain) is described in this entry. Up to about 2 ug genomic DNA was used for TCRB CDR3 amplification. This table comes from immunoSEQ multiplex PCR, and its TCRdb copy is limited to in-frame clones, with some not included. This table has tens of thousands of clones, around four fifths appearing once. Time point in this sample: after dendritic cell vaccination, including at tumor progression/relapse. The sample comes from a study of glioma-infiltrating T cells after dendritic cell vaccination. The CDR3 is made up of 13 amino acids. CDR1 WSHSY and CDR2 SAAADI come from the germline V gene. Trimming pared 7 bases from V and 1 base from J, leaving 7 bases between.

The sequence came from a human donor with glioblastoma. The chain links TRBV10-2 to TRBJ2-2; D may be TRBD1 (5 bases). Sequenced here: blood, sampled after dendritic cell vaccination. CDR3: CASKTGNTGELFF. The CDR3 coding sequence is TGCGCCAGCAAAACAGGGAACACCGGGGAGCTGTTTTTT.